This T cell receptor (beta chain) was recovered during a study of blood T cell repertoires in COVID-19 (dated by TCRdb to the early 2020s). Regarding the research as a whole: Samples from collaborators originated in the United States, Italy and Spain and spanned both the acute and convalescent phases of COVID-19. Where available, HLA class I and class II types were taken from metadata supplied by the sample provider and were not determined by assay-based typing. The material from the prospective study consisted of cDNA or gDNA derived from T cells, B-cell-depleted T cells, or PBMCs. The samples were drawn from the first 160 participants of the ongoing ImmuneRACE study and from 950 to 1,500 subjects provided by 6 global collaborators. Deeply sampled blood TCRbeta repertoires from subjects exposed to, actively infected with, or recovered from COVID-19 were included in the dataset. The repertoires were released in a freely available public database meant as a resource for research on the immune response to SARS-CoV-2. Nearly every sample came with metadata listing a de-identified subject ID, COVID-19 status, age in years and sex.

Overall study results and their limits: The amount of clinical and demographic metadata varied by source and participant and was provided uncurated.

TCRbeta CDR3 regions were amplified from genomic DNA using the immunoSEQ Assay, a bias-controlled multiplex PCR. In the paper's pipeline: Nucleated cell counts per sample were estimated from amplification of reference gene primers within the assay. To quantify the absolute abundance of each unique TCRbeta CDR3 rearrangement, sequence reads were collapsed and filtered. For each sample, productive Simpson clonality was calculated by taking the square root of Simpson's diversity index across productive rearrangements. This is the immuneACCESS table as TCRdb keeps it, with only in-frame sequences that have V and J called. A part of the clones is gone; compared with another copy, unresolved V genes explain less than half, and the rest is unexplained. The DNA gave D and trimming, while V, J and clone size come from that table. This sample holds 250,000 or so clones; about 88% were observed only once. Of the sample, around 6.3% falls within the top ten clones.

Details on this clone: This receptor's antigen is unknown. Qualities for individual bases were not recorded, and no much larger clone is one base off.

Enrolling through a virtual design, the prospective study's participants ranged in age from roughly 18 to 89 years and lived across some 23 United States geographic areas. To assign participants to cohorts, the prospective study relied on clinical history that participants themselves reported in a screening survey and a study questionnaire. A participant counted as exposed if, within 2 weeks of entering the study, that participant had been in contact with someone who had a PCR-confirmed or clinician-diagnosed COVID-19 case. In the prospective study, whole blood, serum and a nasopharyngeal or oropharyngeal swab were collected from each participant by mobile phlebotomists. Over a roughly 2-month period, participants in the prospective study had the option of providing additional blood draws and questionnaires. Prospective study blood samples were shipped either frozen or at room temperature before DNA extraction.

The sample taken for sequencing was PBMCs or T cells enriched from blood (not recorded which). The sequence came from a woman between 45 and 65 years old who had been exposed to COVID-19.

The DNA reads TGTGCCAGCAGATCTAGCGGGGGGGCCAATGAGCAGTTCTTC. Translated, it reads CASRSSGGANEQFF. The chain was built from TRBV25-1 and TRBJ2-1; the junction holds 12 bases that match TRBD2. CDR1 MGHDK and CDR2 SYGVNS were looked up in the germline V gene. V is pruned by 6 bases and J by 6 bases, leaving 3 bases of the junction without a gene match. From cysteine to phenylalanine, the CDR3 is 14 amino acids long. The entry retains the CDR3 DNA only, 42 bases that are in frame from base 1.